This paragraph reports one T cell receptor beta chain. Its antigen is currently unknown. CDR1 is SGHDT and CDR2 is YYEEEE in the germline V gene. The V and J ends lost 0 bases and 2 bases respectively, with 11 bases between them. This CDR3 spans 15 amino acids. These data originate in a study of beta chain features in type 1 diabetes. The study reverse transcribed the entire isolated RNA, so it sequenced expressed TCRB transcripts. Here immunoSEQ multiplex PCR was the method, and the copy in TCRdb shows in-frame clones only, minus some. This sample yields 600,000 to 650,000 clones, of which roughly 15% are seen a single time; about 0.093% belongs to the top ten. Overall study findings and caveats: In cDNA sequencing, cells with high TCR expression could be over-represented. Among type 1 diabetes patients, VDJ junctions had fewer insertions and more deletions. Shorter TCRB CDR3s, moderately but significantly so, were found in Type 1 diabetes patients in all four CD4+ subsets.

The receptor was isolated from a young man in good health. V and J are TRBV5-6 and TRBJ2-5; no definite D call. Specimen: naive CD4+ T cells from blood. CDR3 bases: TGTGCCAGCAGCTTGGCCCAATTACGGCAAGAGACCCAGTACTTC. It encodes CASSLAQLRQETQYF.